Below, 27 T cell receptor beta chains from the same sample are listed, as sequenced in a study of CD8 T cells in ankylosing spondylitis. Study-level results: Made up of eight or nine highly homologous variants, a TCR beta motif appeared characteristic of ankylosing spondylitis blood.

TCRdb independently ran MiXCR on the 5' RACE reads; one entry per CDR3 protein. The data contain approximately 300,000 distinct CDR3 sequences, roughly 8% of them singletons. Their recognized antigens are unknown. Material: blood, either unsorted or a sorted T cell fraction (not recorded which). These receptors all come from a male donor with ankylosing spondylitis.

This rearrangement joins TRBV7-9 to TRBJ2-4, with a weak D call TRBD2 (5 bases). The CDR3 totals 14 residues. Trimming shortened V by 1 base and J by 7 bases, and 11 bases separated the two germline ends. Germline V gene data show CDR1 as SEHNR and CDR2 as FQNEAQ (reference sequence). The DNA of the CDR3 is TGTGCCAGCAGCTTAGGAGGGCTCGGGAACATTCAGTACTTC. Translated, it gives CASSLGGLGNIQYF. Combining the CDR3 with reference TRBV7-9 and TRBJ2-4 gives the whole variable domain DTGVSQNPRHKITKRGQNVTFRCDPISEHNRLYWYRQTLGQGPEFLTYFQNEAQLEKSRLLSDRFSAERPKGSFSTLEIQRTEQGDSAMYLCASSLGGLGNIQYFGAGTRLSVL.

This clonotype occurred many times. The chain uses TRBV2 and TRBJ1-5; D is unclear. V gave up 4 bases and J gave up 0 bases, with 10 bases separating them. Per germline, CDR1 SNHLY and CDR2 FYNNEI. The CDR3 runs 15 residues. CDR3 nucleotide sequence: TGTGCCAGCAGTGTAACCAAACCTAGCAATCAGCCCCAGCATTTT. It translates to CASSVTKPSNQPQHF.

V gene TRBV4-3 combines with J gene TRBJ2-2; 8 bases match TRBD1. Germline loops: CDR1 LGHNA, CDR2 YSLEER. The V segment lost 0 bases and the J segment 9 bases; nucleotides outside the gene matches: 6. The CDR3 has 15 amino acids. The CDR3 DNA is TGCGCCAGCAGCCAAGAGTCCAGGGGGCACCGGGAGCTGTTTTTT. It is translated as CASSQESRGHRELFF.

A few counts support this clonotype. The chain links TRBV6-5 to TRBJ1-1; D is undetermined. V was trimmed by 3 bases and J by 2 bases, leaving 13 bases between them. Germline V gene sequence: CDR1 MNHEY, CDR2 SVGAGI. The CDR3 is made up of 15 amino acids. Written as DNA, the CDR3 is TGTGCCAGCAGTTATACGGACGGCCGAAACACTGAAGCTTTCTTT. Protein product: CASSYTDGRNTEAFF.

Here the CDR3 DNA reads TGTGCCAGCAGTTTAGGGACAGGTACCTCTGGAAACACCATATATTTT. It yields the protein CASSLGTGTSGNTIYF. This chain links TRBV12-3 or TRBV12-4 with TRBJ1-3, with TRBD1 matching over 7 bases. CDR3 length: 16 amino acids. V was pared by 1 base and J by 0 bases, with 3 bases of the junction left unmatched.

The chain has TRBV28 and TRBJ1-6; D may be TRBD1 (5 bases). The CDR3 length is 16 residues. With 5 bases removed from V and 8 bases from J, the gap between germline ends came to 19 bases. Germline values: CDR1 MDHEN, CDR2 SYDVKM. CDR3 nucleotide sequence: TGTGCCAGCAGTCCCCCCGGGGGACGAGGGGATTCACCCCTCCACTTT. It codes for CASSPPGGRGDSPLHF.

J is TRBJ1-1 and V is TRBV2; possible D gene TRBD1, 6 bases. V gave up 7 bases and J gave up 14 bases, with 17 bases separating them. Germline lookup yields CDR1 SNHLY and CDR2 FYNNEI. The CDR3 extends over 11 amino acids. Here the CDR3 reads CASKTGTRIFF. In DNA, the CDR3 is TGTGCCAGCAAGACCGGGACACGCATATTCTTT.

This chain joins TRBV4-2 and TRBJ2-7, with TRBD2 matching over 10 bases. V shed 2 bases, J shed 1 base, and the junction held 11 bases outside the gene matches. This CDR3 region has 18 residues. Germline CDR1 and CDR2: LGHNA and YNFKEQ. In DNA, the CDR3 is TGTGCCAGCAGCCAAAGGTACCCTAGCGGGAGTTTTTCCTACGAGCAGTACTTC. Amino acid sequence: CASSQRYPSGSFSYEQYF.

The chain has TRBV21-1 and TRBJ2-3; the DNA was not compared with TRBD1, the D call given in the table. TRBV21-1 is flagged as a pseudogene. The CDR3 runs 15 residues. The CDR3 is CASKTRGLPQGTQYF. CDR3 sequence (DNA): TGTGCCAGCAAGACCAGGGGGCTACCTCAAGGTACGCAGTATTTT.

The J gene is TRBJ2-2, the V gene TRBV5-5; D ambiguous. This CDR3 has 14 amino acids. Germline lookup yields CDR1 SGHKS and CDR2 YYEKEE (reference sequence). V lost 3 bases to trimming and J lost 5 bases, with 11 bases between them. DNA of the CDR3: TGTGCCAGCAGCTACGGTATCTGGACCGGGGAGCTGTTTTTT. This encodes CASSYGIWTGELFF.

There are a few counts of this clonotype. The V and J genes are TRBV28 and TRBJ1-6, with D possibly TRBD1 on 5 matching bases. Trimming removed 4 bases at V and 6 bases at J, with 10 bases between. Per germline, CDR1 MDHEN and CDR2 SYDVKM. The CDR3 sequence is 14 residues long. CDR3 residues: CASSSGGVNSPLHF. The CDR3 region has the DNA TGTGCCAGCAGTTCGGGGGGAGTTAATTCACCCCTCCACTTT.

The table lists this clonotype with a few counts. This chain joins TRBV10-3 and TRBJ2-5; a weak D match, TRBD2 (6 bases). The germline V gene encodes CDR1 ENHRY and CDR2 SYGVKD. Trimming removed 3 bases at V and 2 bases at J, with 10 bases between. There are 14 residues in the CDR3. CDR3 sequence reads: CAISDGTLQETQYF. The CDR3 DNA follows: TGTGCCATCAGTGATGGGACTCTACAAGAGACCCAGTACTTC.

CDR3 in DNA: TGTGCCAGCAGCCGAGACACCAATGAGCAGTTCTTC. This translates into CASSRDTNEQFF. This chain uses TRBV5-4 with TRBJ2-1, with D unresolved. This CDR3 is 12 amino acids long. The V gene lost 4 bases and the J gene lost 6 bases, with 8 bases spanning the gap. The V gene's germline CDR1 is SGHNT and CDR2 YYREEE (reference sequence).

The V call is TRBV4-2, the J call TRBJ2-5, with a tentative D call TRBD2 (5 bases). V lost 0 bases to trimming and J lost 5 bases, with 16 bases between them. CDR1 is LGHNA, CDR2 YNFKEQ, per germline. This CDR3 contains 16 residues. The CDR3 sequence is CASSQERPSGRETQYF. In DNA, the CDR3 is TGTGCCAGCAGCCAAGAACGGCCGAGCGGTAGGGAGACCCAGTACTTC.

This clonotype turned up a few times. The chain uses TRBV28 and TRBJ2-5; 7 bases are shared with TRBD1. CDR3 size: 13 residues. CDR1 and CDR2 (germline): MDHEN, SYDVKM. V dropped 8 bases and J dropped 4; count of bases not matched to a gene: 7. The DNA for the CDR3 is TGTGCCAGCCGCGCGACAGGGTCAGAGACCCAGTACTTC. Its protein is CASRATGSETQYF. The entire variable domain, with the rest obtained from reference TRBV28 and TRBJ2-5, is as follows: DVKVTQSSRYLVKRTGEKVFLECVQDMDHENMFWYRQDPGLGLRLIYFSYDVKMKEKGDIPEGYSVSREKKERFSLILESASTNQTSMYLCASRATGSETQYFGPGTRLLVL.

This clonotype was counted between two and nine times. The gene calls are TRBV28 and TRBJ2-6; D remains unclear. Germline-derived CDR1 and CDR2 are MDHEN and SYDVKM. CDR3 size: 12 residues. Trimming pared 8 bases from V and 4 bases from J, leaving 6 bases between. This CDR3 is CASRYGANVLTF. In DNA form, the CDR3 reads TGTGCCAGCCGATACGGGGCCAACGTCCTGACTTTC.

The chain uses TRBV5-1 and TRBJ2-5, with 10 bases aligning to TRBD2. CDR1 and CDR2 (germline): SGHRS, YFSETQ. The ends lost 1 base at V and 4 bases at J; junction bases unmatched: 4. This CDR3 has 15 amino acids. CDR3 bases: TGCGCCAGCAGCTTGTTGGCTAGCGGGAGAGAGACCCAGTACTTC. Residues: CASSLLASGRETQYF. Filled out from reference TRBV5-1 and TRBJ2-5, the complete variable domain reads KAGVTQTPRYLIKTRGQQVTLSCSPISGHRSVSWYQQTPGQGLQFLFEYFSETQRNKGNFPGRFSGRQFSNSRSEMNVSTLELGDSALYLCASSLLASGRETQYFGPGTRLLVL.

The chain recombines TRBV28 with TRBJ1-6; no reliable D call. Trimming took off 2 bases at V and 10 bases at J, with 12 bases between the two ends. Per germline, CDR1 MDHEN and CDR2 SYDVKM. This CDR3 has 14 amino acids. The CDR3 region has the DNA TGTGCCAGCAGTTTAGTCCCTTCTGAGTCACCCCTCCACTTT. This codes for CASSLVPSESPLHF.

This clonotype was counted at least ten times. The V gene is TRBV28, the J gene TRBJ2-7; 7 nucleotides match TRBD2. Germline loops: CDR1 MDHEN, CDR2 SYDVKM. There are 13 residues in the CDR3. V gave up 6 bases and J gave up 4 bases; unmatched junction bases: 6. CDR3 DNA: TGTGCCAGCAGAAGGCGGGAGAGGTACGAGCAGTACTTC. Translated: CASRRRERYEQYF. The whole variable domain, filled in from reference TRBV28 and TRBJ2-7, reads DVKVTQSSRYLVKRTGEKVFLECVQDMDHENMFWYRQDPGLGLRLIYFSYDVKMKEKGDIPEGYSVSREKKERFSLILESASTNQTSMYLCASRRRERYEQYFGPGTRLTVT.

Notes on this clonotype: At one end, the junction sequence differs from germline, possibly due to a read error. This sequence joins TRBV5-5 and TRBJ2-6; D unclear. CDR1 is SGHKS, CDR2 YYEKEE, per germline (reference sequence). The CDR3 length is 14 residues. Here the CDR3 DNA reads TGTACCAGCAGCTTCCCCTCTGGGGCCAACGTCCTGACTTTC. Residues: CTSSFPSGANVLTF.

This clonotype turned up a few times. The chain combines TRBV12-3 or TRBV12-4 with TRBJ1-5, with 9 bases that match TRBD1. CDR3 length equals 15 residues. With V trimmed by 5 bases and J by 4 bases, 6 bases remained unmatched. In DNA, the CDR3 is TGTGCCAGCAGTCGTGGACAGGGGAGGAATCAGCCCCAGCATTTT. Translated: CASSRGQGRNQPQHF.

This chain joins TRBV6-2 or TRBV6-3 and TRBJ2-7, with 14 bases that match TRBD2. J gave up 6 bases and V 4 bases, and 11 bases lay outside the gene matches. The V gene's germline CDR1 is MNHEY and CDR2 SVGEGT. The CDR3 covers 17 residues. In DNA, the CDR3 is TGTGCCAGCAGTTCATGGGGACTAGCGGGAGAAGTCCCCGAGCAGTACTTC. This gives the protein CASSSWGLAGEVPEQYF.

The gene calls are TRBV12-3 or TRBV12-4 and TRBJ1-2; D is perhaps TRBD1 (5 bases). This CDR3 is built from 15 residues. Between the trimmed V and J ends, which lost 3 bases and 0 bases, there was a span of 11 bases. The DNA for the CDR3 is TGTGCCAGCAGTTTGTGGGACGGAGCTAACTATGGCTACACCTTC. This gives the protein CASSLWDGANYGYTF.

This clonotype was detected ten times or more. The chain uses TRBV12-3 or TRBV12-4 and TRBJ2-7; D gene ambiguous. The CDR3 has 12 residues. Trimming took 3 bases from V and 2 from J, leaving 5 bases between them. The CDR3 DNA sequence: TGTGCCAGCAGTTTCGGACCCTACGAGCAGTACTTC. Translated: CASSFGPYEQYF.

This clonotype was observed a few times. This chain uses TRBV7-8 with TRBJ1-1; 7 bases line up with TRBD1. The V gene end was trimmed by 4 bases and the J gene end by 6 bases; junction bases not matched to a gene: 5. The CDR3 length is 13 residues. Per the germline V gene, CDR1 is SGHVS and CDR2 is FQNEAQ. CDR3 sequence: CASSYDRDPEAFF. The CDR3 DNA reads TGTGCCAGCAGCTACGACAGGGACCCTGAAGCTTTCTTT.

This clonotype was seen repeatedly, ten times or more. J is TRBJ2-3 and V is TRBV10-3, with a weak D call TRBD2 (6 bases). The V gene's germline CDR1 is ENHRY and CDR2 SYGVKD. The CDR3 length is 13 residues. The V and J ends lost 9 bases and 4 bases respectively, with 14 bases between them. For the CDR3, the DNA is TGTGCCATAGGGCGGGACGTTGCAGATACGCAGTATTTT. It encodes CAIGRDVADTQYF.

This rearrangement joins TRBV7-8 to TRBJ2-7; D is possibly TRBD2 (5 bases). The CDR3 has 14 residues. Germline V gives CDR1 SGHVS, CDR2 FQNEAQ. V was trimmed by 7 bases and J by 7 bases, leaving 20 bases between them. The CDR3: CASTRGIGLGEQYF. The CDR3 coding sequence is TGTGCCAGCACCCGAGGGATTGGGCTGGGGGAGCAGTACTTC.